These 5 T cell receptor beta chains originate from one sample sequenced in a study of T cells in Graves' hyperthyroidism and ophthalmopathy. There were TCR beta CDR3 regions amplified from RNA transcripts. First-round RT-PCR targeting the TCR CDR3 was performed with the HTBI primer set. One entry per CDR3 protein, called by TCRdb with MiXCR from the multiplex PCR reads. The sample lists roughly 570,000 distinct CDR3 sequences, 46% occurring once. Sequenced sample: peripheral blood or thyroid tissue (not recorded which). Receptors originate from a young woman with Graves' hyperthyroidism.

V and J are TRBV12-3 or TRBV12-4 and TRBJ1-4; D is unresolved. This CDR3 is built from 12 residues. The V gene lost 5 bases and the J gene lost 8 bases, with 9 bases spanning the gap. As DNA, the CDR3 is TGTGCCAGCAGTGAGAGGTGGGAAAAACTGTTTTTT. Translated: CASSERWEKLFF.

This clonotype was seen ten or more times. The CDR3 is CASSQVARGAETQYF. The CDR3 DNA sequence: TGTGCCAGCAGCCAAGTGGCCAGGGGCGCAGAGACCCAGTACTTC. This rearrangement joins TRBV3-1 to TRBJ2-5; TRBD1 might be the D (6 bases). Trimming cost V 1 base and J 4 bases, with 13 bases left between them. The CDR3 has 15 amino acids. Germline-derived CDR1 and CDR2 are LGHDT and YNNKEL (reference sequence).

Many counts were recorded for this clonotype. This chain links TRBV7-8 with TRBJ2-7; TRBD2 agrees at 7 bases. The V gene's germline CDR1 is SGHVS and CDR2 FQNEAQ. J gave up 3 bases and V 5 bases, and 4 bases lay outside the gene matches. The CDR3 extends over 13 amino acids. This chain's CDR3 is CASSETSVYEQYF. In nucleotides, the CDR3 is TGTGCCAGCAGCGAAACTAGCGTCTACGAGCAGTACTTC.

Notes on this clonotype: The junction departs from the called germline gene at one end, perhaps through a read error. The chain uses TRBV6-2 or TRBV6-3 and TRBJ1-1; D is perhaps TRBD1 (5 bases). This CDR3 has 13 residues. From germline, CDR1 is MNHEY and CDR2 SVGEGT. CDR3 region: CASSCRADTEAFF. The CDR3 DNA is TGTGCCAGCAGTTGCAGGGCGGACACTGAAGCCTTCTTT.

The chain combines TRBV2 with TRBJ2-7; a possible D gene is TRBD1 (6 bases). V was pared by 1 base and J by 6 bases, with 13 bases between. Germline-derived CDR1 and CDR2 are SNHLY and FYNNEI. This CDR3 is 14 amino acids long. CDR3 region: CASSEDRALGEQYF. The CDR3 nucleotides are TGTGCCAGCAGTGAAGACAGGGCGCTGGGCGAGCAGTACTTC. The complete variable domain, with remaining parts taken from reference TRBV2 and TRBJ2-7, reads EPEVTQTPSHQVTQMGQEVILRCVPISNHLYFYWYRQILGQKVEFLVSFYNNEISEKSEIFDDQFSVERPDGSNFTLKIRSTKLEDSAMYFCASSEDRALGEQYFGPGTRLTVT.